This T cell receptor (beta chain) originates from a study of blood T cell repertoires in COVID-19. About the study: Samples taken during acute and convalescent COVID-19 were collected in the United States, Italy and Spain. Nucleic acid was either cDNA or gDNA, and it came from T cells, B-cell-depleted T cells, or PBMCs.

This clone was found once. Germline loops: CDR1 SGHTA, CDR2 FQGTGA. J was trimmed by 3 bases and V by 3 bases; bases with no gene match: 10. The CDR3 is 17 residues long. Authors' data handling: Estimates of nucleated cell counts were drawn from the amplification of reference gene primers. The assay was immunoSEQ multiplex PCR, and TCRdb's table has in-frame clones only and misses some. For V, J and clone size, that table is used; D and trimming come from the DNA. Among 400,000 to 550,000 clones listed, about 89% were seen once. The sample taken for sequencing was peripheral blood. The rearrangement joins TRBV7-3 to TRBJ2-1; 8 nucleotides align to TRBD2. The receptor comes from a woman aged 30 to 39 with acute or convalescent COVID-19. The CDR3 region is CASSFLPRGAIYNEQFF. CDR3 DNA: TGTGCCAGCAGCTTCCTGCCGCGGGGGGCAATCTACAATGAGCAGTTCTTC. Complete variable domain (other parts from reference TRBV7-3 and TRBJ2-1): GAGVSQTPSNKVTEKGKYVELRCDPISGHTALYWYRQSLGQGPEFLIYFQGTGAADDSGLPNDRFFAVRPEGSVSTLKIQRTERGDSAVYLCASSFLPRGAIYNEQFFGPGTRLTVL.